Listed here are 17 T cell receptor beta chains from one sample, sequenced in a study of cytomegalovirus exposure and HLA in healthy donors. Measured with immunoSEQ multiplex PCR; TCRdb has only the in-frame clones, and not every one. This sample has 150,000 to 200,000 clones, with approximately 85% found just once. The sequencing sample was made of PBMCs. Source of these receptors: a woman under 30 in good health and CMV-seronegative.

CDR3 nucleotide sequence: TGTGCCAGTTCTCAGGGTACCTACAATGAGCAGTTCTTC. This translates into CASSQGTYNEQFF. The rearrangement links TRBV6-6 to TRBJ2-1; possibly TRBD1 for D (5 bases). The germline V gene has CDR1 MNHNY and CDR2 SVGAGI (reference sequence). With 9 bases removed from V and 2 bases from J, the gap between germline ends came to 11 bases. There are 13 residues in the CDR3.

V usage is TRBV5-4 and J usage is TRBJ1-6; 10 nucleotides agree with TRBD1. CDR1 SGHNT and CDR2 YYREEE come from the germline V gene (reference sequence). After removal of 4 bases from V and 8 bases from J, the junction contained 12 bases not matched to a gene. The CDR3 has 17 residues. The CDR3 DNA sequence: TGTGCCAGCAGCCTACCCCGGGACAGGGGAAGCGATTCACCCCTCCACTTT. It specifies CASSLPRDRGSDSPLHF.

J is TRBJ2-3 and V is TRBV19; TRBD1 aligns across 7 bases. J was trimmed by 5 bases and V by 5 bases; bases with no gene match: 13. The germline V gene encodes CDR1 LNHDA and CDR2 SQIVND (reference sequence). The CDR3 runs to 16 residues. This CDR3 is CASSVKGQRPLDTQYF. The CDR3 DNA reads as TGTGCCAGTAGTGTCAAGGGACAGCGACCCTTAGATACGCAGTATTTT.

The gene calls are TRBV2 and TRBJ1-6; D not resolved. Germline CDR1 reads SNHLY; CDR2 reads FYNNEI. This CDR3 is built from 16 residues. V was pared by 3 bases and J by 9 bases, with 18 bases between. CDR3 nucleotide sequence: TGTGCCAGCAGTGATGGGCCGCCAACCCGGGGTTCACCCCTCCACTTT. It translates to CASSDGPPTRGSPLHF.

The chain recombines TRBV20-1 with TRBJ1-1, with D unresolved. CDR3 length: 11 residues. Germline V gene sequence: CDR1 DFQATT, CDR2 SNEGSKA (reference sequence). The V end lost 5 bases, the J end lost 6 bases, and 10 bases lay between the germline ends. The CDR3 loop reads CSAPGIAEAFF. Here the CDR3 DNA reads TGCAGTGCTCCCGGTATCGCTGAAGCTTTCTTT.

The CDR3 DNA reads as TGTGCCAGCAGCGGCAGGGGGTGGTATGGCTACACCTTC. Translating gives CASSGRGWYGYTF. The chain has TRBV11-2 and TRBJ1-2, with TRBD1 matching 7 bases. Germline assignment: CDR1 SGHAT and CDR2 FQNNGV. J gave up 5 bases and V 5 bases, and 5 bases lay outside the gene matches. The CDR3 has 13 residues.

The rearrangement uses TRBV6-5 and TRBJ1-1, with D perhaps matching TRBD1 (6 bases). Germline V gene sequence: CDR1 MNHEY, CDR2 SVGAGI. Trimming shortened V by 6 bases and J by 6 bases, and 8 bases separated the two germline ends. The CDR3 has 11 residues. In DNA form, the CDR3 reads TGTGCCAGCAGAAAGGGGGCTGAAGCTTTCTTT. Its protein product is CASRKGAEAFF.

The J gene is TRBJ1-3, the V gene TRBV10-3, with D unclear. There are 12 residues in the CDR3. Germline V gives CDR1 ENHRY, CDR2 SYGVKD. The V and J ends lost 8 bases and 7 bases respectively, with 12 bases between them. For the CDR3, the DNA is TGTGCCATCGCAGGAATGTCTAACACCATATATTTT. It is translated as CAIAGMSNTIYF.

This chain links TRBV2 with TRBJ2-5; D possibly corresponds to TRBD2 (6 bases). The length of the CDR3 is 16 residues. In germline, CDR1 is SNHLY, CDR2 FYNNEI. V was cut by 2 bases and J by 5 bases, with 18 bases left in between. CDR3 residues: CASSESGGGVWETQYF. In nucleotides, the CDR3 is TGTGCCAGCAGTGAATCGGGCGGCGGGGTATGGGAGACCCAGTACTTC.

The chain carries TRBV6-1 and TRBJ2-7; 9 nucleotides line up with TRBD2. This CDR3 spans 14 amino acids. The V segment lost 3 bases and the J segment 1 base; nucleotides outside the gene matches: 1. Germline V lookup: CDR1 MNHNS, CDR2 SASEGT. DNA for the CDR3: TGTGCCAGCAGTGATCTAGCGGGATCCTACGAGCAGTACTTC. Residues: CASSDLAGSYEQYF.

The V gene is TRBV4-2, the J gene TRBJ2-2, with TRBD2 matching over 13 bases. V was pared by 4 bases and J by 2 bases, with 19 bases of the junction left unmatched. In germline, CDR1 is LGHNA, CDR2 YNFKEQ. There are 22 residues in the CDR3. DNA of the CDR3: TGTGCCAGCAGCCTAGGACTAGCGGGGGCGCCGACGACTGCTTTCAACACCGGGGAGCTGTTTTTT. This codes for CASSLGLAGAPTTAFNTGELFF.

The chain employs TRBV7-9 and TRBJ1-1, with D possibly being TRBD1 (6 bases). The CDR3 runs to 16 residues. V dropped 6 bases and J dropped 1 base, with 18 bases sitting between them. Germline lookup yields CDR1 SEHNR and CDR2 FQNEAQ (reference sequence). The CDR3 nucleotides are TGTGCCAGCAGTGACCTCTACGGACAGTCGAACACTGAAGCTTTCTTT. Amino acid sequence: CASSDLYGQSNTEAFF. The full variable domain, with the rest looked up from reference TRBV7-9 and TRBJ1-1, is DTGVSQNPRHKITKRGQNVTFRCDPISEHNRLYWYRQTLGQGPEFLTYFQNEAQLEKSRLLSDRFSAERPKGSFSTLEIQRTEQGDSAMYLCASSDLYGQSNTEAFFGQGTRLTVV.

The chain joins TRBV29-1 to TRBJ2-1; a weak D match, TRBD2 (5 bases). Germline V gives CDR1 SQVTM, CDR2 ANQGSEA. The length of the CDR3 is 15 residues. The V end was cut by 3 bases, the J end by 8 bases, with 20 bases between. CDR3 sequence (DNA): TGCAGCGTTGATGGCTGGACTGAAGGGTTGGATGAGCAGTTCTTC. Its translation: CSVDGWTEGLDEQFF.

The V and J genes are TRBV5-1 and TRBJ2-2; the match to TRBD2 covers 10 bases. Trimming at V came to 3 bases and at J to 1 base, leaving 6 bases not matched to a gene. CDR1 is SGHRS and CDR2 is YFSETQ in the germline V gene. This CDR3 spans 17 amino acids. CDR3 loop: CASSSSGGVGNTGELFF. CDR3 nucleotides: TGCGCCAGCAGCTCTAGCGGGGGAGTGGGGAACACCGGGGAGCTGTTTTTT.

The sample holds a few counts of this clone. V is TRBV2 and J is TRBJ1-2; D is unclear. The V end was cut by 8 bases, the J end by 4 bases, with 14 bases between. The CDR3 totals 13 residues. Germline CDR1 reads SNHLY; CDR2 reads FYNNEI. The CDR3 spells CASFPYRAYGYTF. The DNA for the CDR3 is TGTGCCAGCTTTCCCTACAGAGCCTATGGCTACACCTTC.

The genes are TRBV2 and TRBJ1-2; D might be TRBD1 (5 bases). Trimming cost V 6 bases and J 8 bases, with 16 bases left between them. From germline, CDR1 is SNHLY and CDR2 FYNNEI. The CDR3 contains 13 residues. The CDR3 DNA is TGTGCCAGCAGCCCCGGCGGGGGGTGGGGCTACACCTTC. Protein: CASSPGGGWGYTF.

The chain has TRBV6-4 and TRBJ1-2; 8 bases align to TRBD1. V lost 4 bases and J lost 4; bases outside the gene matches: 2. The germline V gene has CDR1 MRHNA and CDR2 SNTAGT. This CDR3 has 13 residues. The CDR3 sequence: CASSAGGSYGYTF. DNA of the CDR3: TGTGCCAGCAGTGCAGGGGGCTCCTATGGCTACACCTTC.